These 24 T cell receptor beta chains originate from one sample sequenced in a study of monozygotic twins with inflammatory bowel disease. TCRdb re-analyzed the 5' RACE reads; it lists each CDR3 protein once, without DNA. The sample is made up of approximately 380,000 distinct CDR3 sequences, and the top ten hold 2% to 3% of it. What was sequenced was blood. The receptor source for this set is a human donor with ulcerative colitis or Crohn's disease, or a healthy co-twin of an affected twin (not recorded which).

The chain uses TRBV4-3 and TRBJ2-2; TCRdb's assignment of TRBD2 cannot be checked, as there is no DNA. Germline CDR1 is LGHNA and CDR2 is YSLEER. CDR3 length equals 14 residues. CDR3 sequence: CASSQDPGGRELFF.

This rearrangement joins TRBV27 to TRBJ2-1; the D gene TCRdb calls, TRBD1, cannot be checked with no DNA. Germline V gene sequence: CDR1 MNHEY, CDR2 SMNVEV (reference sequence). The CDR3 extends over 14 amino acids. The CDR3 loop is CASSLDRGHAEQFF.

The J gene is TRBJ2-7, the V gene TRBV2. The CDR3 is 14 residues long. In germline, CDR1 is SNHLY, CDR2 FYNNEI. CDR3: CASRIRQGSYEQYF.

The rearrangement uses TRBV10-3 and TRBJ2-1. Germline loops: CDR1 ENHRY, CDR2 SYGVKD. The CDR3 has 16 amino acids. The CDR3 sequence is CAISESEESSYNEQFF.

The chain carries TRBV20-1 and TRBJ2-1; TCRdb's assignment of TRBD2 cannot be checked, as there is no DNA. In germline, CDR1 is DFQATT, CDR2 SNEGSKA (reference sequence). CDR3 length: 16 residues. This chain's CDR3 is CSARRTAGGSYNEQFF.

The V and J genes are TRBV29-1 and TRBJ2-7. CDR1 is SQVTM and CDR2 is ANQGSEA in the germline V gene. The CDR3 consists of 12 residues. CDR3 residues: CSVVGRSYEQYF.

The rearrangement uses TRBV9 and TRBJ1-1; no DNA is available, so the TRBD1 call from TCRdb remains unchecked. This CDR3 comprises 15 residues. CDR1 is SGDLS, CDR2 YYNGEE, per germline. The chain's CDR3 is CASSGPLDRNTEAFF.

V and J are TRBV3-1 and TRBJ1-4. CDR1 is LGHDT, CDR2 YNNKEL, per germline (reference sequence). This CDR3 contains 14 residues. Here the CDR3 reads CASSQVRDFEKLFF.

The chain uses TRBV27 and TRBJ1-2; TCRdb lists TRBD1, though no DNA is available to test this call. In germline, CDR1 is MNHEY, CDR2 SMNVEV (reference sequence). The CDR3 is 14 residues long. The CDR3 loop reads CASSYRAGDYGYTF.

The V call is TRBV2, the J call TRBJ2-7. This CDR3 has 14 amino acids. CDR1 SNHLY and CDR2 FYNNEI come from the germline V gene. CDR3 sequence reads: CASKDGVWSYEQYF.

The V call is TRBV6-5, the J call TRBJ2-7. Looked up from germline, CDR1 is MNHEY and CDR2 is SVGAGI. The length of the CDR3 is 13 residues. The chain's CDR3 is CASRYLTAYEQYF.

J is TRBJ2-3 and V is TRBV6-2 or TRBV6-3; TCRdb designates TRBD1, a call that cannot be tested without DNA. CDR1 is MNHEY and CDR2 is SVGEGT in the germline V gene. The CDR3 runs 16 residues. This chain's CDR3 is CASSYSPGDIRDTQYF.

The rearrangement joins TRBV12-3 or TRBV12-4 to TRBJ2-2; the D call of TRBD2 rests on TCRdb alone, since no DNA is present to check it. There are 15 residues in the CDR3. The CDR3 sequence is CASSLGAVRTGELFF.

The J gene is TRBJ2-6, the V gene TRBV5-1; with no DNA, the TCRdb D assignment of TRBD2 cannot be verified. Per the germline V gene, CDR1 is SGHRS and CDR2 is YFSETQ. CDR3 length equals 17 residues. CDR3 sequence reads: CASSELAGGYGANVLTF. Looking up the rest from reference TRBV5-1 and TRBJ2-6 gives the full variable domain: KAGVTQTPRYLIKTRGQQVTLSCSPISGHRSVSWYQQTPGQGLQFLFEYFSETQRNKGNFPGRFSGRQFSNSRSEMNVSTLELGDSALYLCASSELAGGYGANVLTFGAGSRLTVL.

This rearrangement joins TRBV10-3 to TRBJ2-1; TCRdb's D call, TRBD1, is unchecked because there is no DNA. The CDR3 is 13 residues long. Germline loops: CDR1 ENHRY, CDR2 SYGVKD. The CDR3 protein is CANRDPQGHEQFF.

The chain carries TRBV18 and TRBJ1-1. The CDR3 is 16 amino acids. Germline assignment: CDR1 KGHSH and CDR2 LQKENI. CDR3 sequence reads: CASSPLTKLMNTEAFF. Complete variable domain (other parts from reference TRBV18 and TRBJ1-1): NAGVMQNPRHLVRRRGQEARLRCSPMKGHSHVYWYRQLPEEGLKFMVYLQKENIIDESGMPKERFSAEFPKEGPSILRIQQVVRGDSAAYFCASSPLTKLMNTEAFFGQGTRLTVV.

The rearrangement joins TRBV5-1 to TRBJ2-7; lacking DNA, the TRBD1 call made by TCRdb goes unchecked. The CDR3 spans 17 residues. CDR1 is SGHRS and CDR2 is YFSETQ in the germline V gene. This CDR3 is CASSLGAMGTPPYEQYF.

The rearrangement links TRBV5-1 to TRBJ2-7; TCRdb's D call, TRBD2, is unchecked because there is no DNA. This CDR3 has 14 residues. The germline V gene has CDR1 SGHRS and CDR2 YFSETQ. This CDR3 reads CASSLVAGVGEQYF.

The chain uses TRBV7-2 and TRBJ1-1; the D gene TCRdb calls, TRBD1, cannot be checked with no DNA. The CDR3 consists of 16 residues. Germline CDR1 SGHTA, CDR2 FQGNSA. CDR3 sequence reads: CASSLGIRGQGTEAFF.

This chain links TRBV2 with TRBJ2-3; without DNA, the TCRdb call of TRBD1 cannot be checked. Germline V CDR1 and CDR2: SNHLY, FYNNEI. The CDR3 is made up of 17 amino acids. CDR3: CASSETFWDPITDTQYF.

This chain's CDR3 is CASSDRDPSYAELFF. The chain recombines TRBV4-3 with TRBJ2-2; the D call from TCRdb, TRBD1, cannot be confirmed without DNA. Germline lookup yields CDR1 LGHNA and CDR2 YSLEER. The CDR3 is made up of 15 amino acids.

The chain links TRBV19 to TRBJ2-6. The CDR3 runs 15 residues. Looked up from germline, CDR1 is LNHDA and CDR2 is SQIVND (reference sequence). The CDR3 spells CASSILSSGANVLTF.

The chain uses TRBV9 and TRBJ2-1; no DNA is available, so the TRBD1 call from TCRdb remains unchecked. The CDR3 is 14 amino acids. Germline V gene data show CDR1 as SGDLS and CDR2 as YYNGEE. The CDR3 loop reads CASSVGQGFNEQFF.

CDR3 in amino acids: CSARPPRRAPDTQYF. The rearrangement links TRBV20-1 to TRBJ2-3; as DNA is missing, the TRBD2 call by TCRdb cannot be tested. The CDR3 loop spans 15 amino acids. Per germline, CDR1 DFQATT and CDR2 SNEGSKA (reference sequence).